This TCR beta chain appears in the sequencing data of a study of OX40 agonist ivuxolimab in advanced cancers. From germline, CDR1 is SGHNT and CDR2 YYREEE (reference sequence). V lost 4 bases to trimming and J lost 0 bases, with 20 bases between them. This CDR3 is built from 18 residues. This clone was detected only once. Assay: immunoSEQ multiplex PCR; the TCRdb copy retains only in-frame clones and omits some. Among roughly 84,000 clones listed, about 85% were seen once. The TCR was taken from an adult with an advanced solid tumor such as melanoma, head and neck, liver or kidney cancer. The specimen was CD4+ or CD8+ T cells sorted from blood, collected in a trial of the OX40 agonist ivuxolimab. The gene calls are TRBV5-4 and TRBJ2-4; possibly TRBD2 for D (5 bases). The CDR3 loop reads CASSTRRSSGLAKNIQYF. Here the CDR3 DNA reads TGTGCCAGCAGCACTAGGAGAAGTTCGGGTTTAGCCAAAAACATTCAGTACTTC.